The 13 T cell receptor beta chains below come from one sample, sequenced in a study of T cell responses to AZD1222 COVID-19 vaccine. Profiling relied on immunoSEQ multiplex PCR, and the TCRdb table lists in-frame clones only, not all of them. The repertoire has 150,000 to 200,000 clones, around 92% of them found once; the top ten carry about 0.9%. The sequencing here drew on peripheral blood, taken on day 0 of AZD1222 vaccination. All receptors come from an adult in good health.

The chain employs TRBV4-1 and TRBJ1-2; possible D gene TRBD1, 6 bases. Germline CDR1 MGHRA, CDR2 YSYEKL. Trimming removed 0 bases at V and 4 bases at J, with 15 bases between. CDR3 size: 16 residues. For the CDR3, the DNA is TGCGCCAGCAGCCAAGAGAGGACCGAGGGGGTCTATGGCTACACCTTC. Translated: CASSQERTEGVYGYTF.

This chain joins TRBV7-2 and TRBJ2-1; D is perhaps TRBD1 (6 bases). The V end was cut by 1 base, the J end by 0 bases, with 7 bases between. Germline V gene sequence: CDR1 SGHTA, CDR2 FQGNSA. The CDR3 is 15 residues long. CDR3 protein: CASSLGTVSYNEQFF. CDR3 bases: TGTGCCAGCAGCTTAGGGACAGTCTCCTACAATGAGCAGTTCTTC.

The gene calls are TRBV11-1 and TRBJ1-1; D not resolved. Trimming removed 4 bases from V and 9 bases from J, with 15 bases in between. Germline CDR1 SGHAT, CDR2 FQDESV (reference sequence). The CDR3 consists of 13 residues. The CDR3 coding sequence is TGTGCCAGCAGCTCAAATGGGGAGGGTCAAGCTTTCTTT. Protein: CASSSNGEGQAFF. Complete variable domain (other parts from reference TRBV11-1 and TRBJ1-1): EAEVAQSPRYKITEKSQAVAFWCDPISGHATLYWYRQILGQGPELLVQFQDESVVDDSQLPKDRFSAERLKGVDSTLKIQPAELGDSAMYLCASSSNGEGQAFFGQGTRLTVV.

V gene TRBV9 combines with J gene TRBJ1-4, with 7 bases lining up with TRBD1. The germline V gene encodes CDR1 SGDLS and CDR2 YYNGEE. CDR3 length equals 15 residues. V gave up 0 bases and J gave up 6 bases; unmatched junction bases: 5. CDR3 loop: CASSVETGVYEKLFF. In nucleotides, the CDR3 is TGTGCCAGCAGCGTAGAAACAGGGGTGTATGAAAAACTGTTTTTT.

The chain employs TRBV15 and TRBJ2-1, with TRBD2 matching over 11 bases. With V trimmed by 10 bases and J by 8 bases, 7 bases remained unmatched. The CDR3 covers 13 residues. Germline V gene lookup returns CDR1 LNHNV and CDR2 YYDKDF (reference sequence). The CDR3 sequence: CAIRSGGAHEQFF. The CDR3 nucleotides are TGTGCCATCCGTAGCGGGGGGGCGCATGAGCAGTTCTTC.

This sequence joins TRBV3-1 (or the pseudogene TRBV3-2) and TRBJ1-2, with 7 nucleotides matching TRBD1. Trimming took 2 bases from V and 6 from J; bases not matched to a gene: 3. This CDR3 comprises 13 residues. Germline V gene lookup returns CDR1 LGHDT and CDR2 YNNKEL (reference sequence). The CDR3 DNA is TGTGCCAGCAGCCAACTTGACAGGGATGGCTACACCTTC. It specifies CASSQLDRDGYTF.

The CDR3 DNA is TGTGCCAGCAGCTTTAGGCAGGGTCGGACGAACACTGAAGCTTTCTTT. Residues: CASSFRQGRTNTEAFF. The rearrangement uses TRBV7-9 and TRBJ1-1; D might be TRBD1 (5 bases). Germline CDR1 and CDR2: SEHNR and FQNEAQ (reference sequence). V was clipped by 3 bases and J by 1 base, with 15 bases between them. The CDR3 runs to 16 residues.

This chain connects TRBV19 to TRBJ2-3; D tentatively reads TRBD1 or TRBD2 (5 bases each). V was pared by 5 bases and J by 1 base, with 10 bases between. Germline lookup yields CDR1 LNHDA and CDR2 SQIVND (reference sequence). The CDR3 totals 14 residues. In DNA form, the CDR3 reads TGTGCCAGTAGTTCAAGGGGACGCACAGATACGCAGTATTTT. It translates to CASSSRGRTDTQYF.

The gene calls are TRBV11-1 and TRBJ1-1; a possible D gene is TRBD1 (5 bases). CDR3 length: 13 residues. The germline V gene has CDR1 SGHAT and CDR2 FQDESV (reference sequence). V was pared by 1 base and J by 6 bases, with 9 bases between. CDR3: CASSLEWGAEAFF. The CDR3 nucleotides are TGTGCCAGCAGCTTAGAGTGGGGCGCTGAAGCTTTCTTT.

The chain carries TRBV3-1 (or the pseudogene TRBV3-2) and TRBJ1-1; 7 nucleotides match TRBD1. Unmatched junction bases numbered 3, after V lost 5 bases and J lost 3 bases. The CDR3 is 13 residues long. In germline, CDR1 is LGHDT, CDR2 YNNKEL (reference sequence). Written as DNA, the CDR3 is TGTGCCAGCAGCGCAACAGGGGACACTGAAGCTTTCTTT. It codes for CASSATGDTEAFF.

This clone was found once. V usage is TRBV27 and J usage is TRBJ1-2; D may be TRBD1 (6 bases). Trimming took off 2 bases at V and 1 base at J, with 11 bases between the two ends. CDR1 is MNHEY, CDR2 SMNVEV, per germline (reference sequence). The CDR3 totals 15 residues. CDR3 region: CASSLPKQGNYGYTF. The CDR3, as DNA: TGTGCCAGCAGTTTACCCAAACAGGGTAACTATGGCTACACCTTC.

This clone was observed a single time. CDR3 sequence: CASSPTGADEQYF. DNA of the CDR3: TGTGCCAGCAGCCCCACGGGGGCTGACGAGCAGTACTTC. The chain is built from TRBV3-1 (or the pseudogene TRBV3-2) and TRBJ2-7; D is tentatively TRBD1 or TRBD2 (6 bases each). V was shortened by 4 bases and J by 5 bases, with 12 bases between the two germline ends. Per the germline V gene, CDR1 is LGHDT and CDR2 is YNNKEL (reference sequence). CDR3 length: 13 residues.

The chain has TRBV29-1 and TRBJ2-3; TRBD2 matches at 7 bases. Trimming cost V 0 bases and J 2 bases; bases outside gene matches: 11. This CDR3 spans 17 amino acids. Germline V gives CDR1 SQVTM, CDR2 ANQGSEA. The CDR3 DNA reads TGCAGCGTTGAAGACCCCATGGGGGGGAGTCACACAGATACGCAGTATTTT. This encodes CSVEDPMGGSHTDTQYF.